The T cell receptor (beta chain) under discussion was sequenced for a study of OX40 agonist ivuxolimab in advanced cancers. Looking at the study overall: Patients took ivuxolimab, an agonistic anti-OX40 (CD134) antibody.

CDR1 and CDR2 (germline): MDHEN, SYDVKM. This CDR3 is 15 amino acids long. V was clipped by 6 bases and J by 0 bases, with 15 bases between them. Assay: immunoSEQ multiplex PCR; the TCRdb copy retains only in-frame clones and omits some. The sample yields over 60,000 clones, more than 70% seen once. The source is an adult with an advanced solid tumor such as melanoma, head and neck, liver or kidney cancer. The chain has TRBV28 and TRBJ2-7; possible D gene TRBD2, 6 bases. Sequencing was performed on CD4+ or CD8+ T cells sorted from blood, taken in a trial of the OX40 agonist ivuxolimab. The CDR3, as DNA: TGTGCCAGCAGGACAATAGCGGTCGGCTCCTACGAGCAGTACTTC. Its translation is CASRTIAVGSYEQYF. The variable domain in full, with the rest retrieved from reference TRBV28 and TRBJ2-7, is DVKVTQSSRYLVKRTGEKVFLECVQDMDHENMFWYRQDPGLGLRLIYFSYDVKMKEKGDIPEGYSVSREKKERFSLILESASTNQTSMYLCASRTIAVGSYEQYFGPGTRLTVT.